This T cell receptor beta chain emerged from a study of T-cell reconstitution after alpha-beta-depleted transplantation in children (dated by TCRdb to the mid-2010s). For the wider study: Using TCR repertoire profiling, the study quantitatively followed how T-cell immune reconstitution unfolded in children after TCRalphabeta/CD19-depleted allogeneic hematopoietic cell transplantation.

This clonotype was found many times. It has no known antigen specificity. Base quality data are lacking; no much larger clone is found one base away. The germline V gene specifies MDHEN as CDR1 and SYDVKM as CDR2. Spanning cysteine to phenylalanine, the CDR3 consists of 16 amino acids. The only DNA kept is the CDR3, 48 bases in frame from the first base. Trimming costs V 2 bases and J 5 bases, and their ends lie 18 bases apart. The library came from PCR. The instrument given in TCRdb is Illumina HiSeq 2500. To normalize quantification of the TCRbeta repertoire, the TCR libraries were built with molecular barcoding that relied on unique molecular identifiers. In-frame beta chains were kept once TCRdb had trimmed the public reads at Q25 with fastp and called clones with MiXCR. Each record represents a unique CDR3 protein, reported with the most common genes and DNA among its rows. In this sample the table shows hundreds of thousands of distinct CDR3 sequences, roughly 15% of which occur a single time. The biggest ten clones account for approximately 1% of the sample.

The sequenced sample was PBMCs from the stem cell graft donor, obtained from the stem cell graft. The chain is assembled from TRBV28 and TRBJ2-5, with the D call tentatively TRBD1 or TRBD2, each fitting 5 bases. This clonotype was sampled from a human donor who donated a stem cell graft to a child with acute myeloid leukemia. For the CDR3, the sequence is CASSLRDGRTGETQYF. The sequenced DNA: TGTGCCAGCAGTTTAAGGGACGGACGGACCGGGGAGACCCAGTACTTC. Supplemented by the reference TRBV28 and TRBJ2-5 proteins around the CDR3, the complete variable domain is DVKVTQSSRYLVKRTGEKVFLECVQDMDHENMFWYRQDPGLGLRLIYFSYDVKMKEKGDIPEGYSVSREKKERFSLILESASTNQTSMYLCASSLRDGRTGETQYFGPGTRLLVL.